Listed here are 15 T cell receptor beta chains from one sample, sequenced in a study of control samples from healthy donors and cancer patients. The repertoire was sequenced with immunoSEQ multiplex PCR; TCRdb's copy has only in-frame clones and lacks some. The sample has about 270,000 clones; about 80% are singletons. The sequenced material came from PBMCs. Receptors originate from an older woman with lung cancer.

This chain links TRBV18 with TRBJ1-1, with a tentative D call TRBD1 (5 bases). Germline V gene data show CDR1 as KGHSH and CDR2 as LQKENI. V lost 4 bases, J lost 1 base, and 10 bases lay in between. The length of the CDR3 is 14 residues. CDR3 nucleotides: TGTGCCAGCTCACTACAGGAAAAGAACACTGAAGCTTTCTTT. This codes for CASSLQEKNTEAFF.

This chain connects TRBV6-1 to TRBJ2-7; no reliable D call. This CDR3 has 13 residues. Germline CDR1 is MNHNS and CDR2 is SASEGT. Trimming left V 1 base short and J 0 bases short, with 4 bases between. Here the CDR3 DNA reads TGTGCCAGCAGTGAAGTCGACTCCTACGAGCAGTACTTC. This encodes CASSEVDSYEQYF.

The genes are TRBV5-6 and TRBJ2-1; 8 bases are a match to TRBD2. The CDR3 totals 13 residues. CDR1 and CDR2 (germline): SGHDT, YYEEEE. Trimming cost V 3 bases and J 6 bases; bases outside gene matches: 2. The CDR3 bases are TGTGCCAGCAGCTGGGCGGGGGGCAATGAGCAGTTCTTC. Amino acid sequence: CASSWAGGNEQFF.

The chain has TRBV9 and TRBJ2-3; 9 positions match TRBD1. This CDR3 has 15 residues. V dropped 0 bases and J dropped 4; count of bases not matched to a gene: 3. The germline gives CDR1 SGDLS, CDR2 YYNGEE. This CDR3 reads CASSVGGQGSDTQYF. CDR3 in DNA: TGTGCCAGCAGCGTAGGGGGACAGGGTTCAGATACGCAGTATTTT.

The chain employs TRBV9 and TRBJ1-3; D possibly corresponds to TRBD1 (6 bases). The CDR3 contains 18 residues. V was clipped by 3 bases and J by 2 bases, with 21 bases between them. Germline loops: CDR1 SGDLS, CDR2 YYNGEE. The CDR3 DNA is TGTGCCAGCAGCGCCCTCTGGGGGGCCGCTTGGACTGGAAACACCATATATTTT. Amino acid sequence: CASSALWGAAWTGNTIYF.

The CDR3 coding sequence is TGTGCCAGCAGTTTAGGGGGAGGTAGCTCCTATAATTCACCCCTCCACTTT. It encodes CASSLGGGSSYNSPLHF. The V call is TRBV27, the J call TRBJ1-6, with D maybe TRBD1 (5 bases). This CDR3 is 17 amino acids long. The V and J ends lost 2 bases and 0 bases respectively, with 11 bases between them. CDR1 is MNHEY and CDR2 is SMNVEV in the germline V gene (reference sequence).

This clone was seen once. Here the CDR3 DNA reads TGTGCCAGCAGTTCTGACAGGAACACTGAAGCTTTCTTT. This sequence encodes CASSSDRNTEAFF. This chain links TRBV28 with TRBJ1-1; possibly TRBD1 for D (5 bases). Trimming pared 4 bases from V and 1 base from J, leaving 7 bases between. The CDR3 loop spans 13 amino acids. The germline CDR1 and CDR2 sequences are MDHEN and SYDVKM.

The J gene is TRBJ2-2, the V gene TRBV20-1, with unresolved D. The CDR3 has 14 amino acids. V lost 3 bases to trimming and J lost 1 base, with 9 bases between them. Germline loops: CDR1 DFQATT, CDR2 SNEGSKA (reference sequence). Written as DNA, the CDR3 is TGCAGTGCTAGTTCGCCAGAGAACACCGGGGAGCTGTTTTTT. Its protein is CSASSPENTGELFF.

The J gene is TRBJ2-1, the V gene TRBV9; 7 bases are a match to TRBD2. This CDR3 is 13 amino acids long. With 8 bases clipped from V and 4 bases from J, the junction kept 6 bases outside the gene matches. Germline V lookup: CDR1 SGDLS, CDR2 YYNGEE. The CDR3 DNA is TGTGCCAGAGCGGGGAGGCCTTACAATGAGCAGTTCTTC. Encoded protein: CARAGRPYNEQFF.

The gene calls are TRBV5-6 and TRBJ1-6; tentatively, D is TRBD1 (6 bases). The CDR3 spans 14 residues. V lost 2 bases to trimming and J lost 8 bases, with 11 bases between them. Germline V gives CDR1 SGHDT, CDR2 YYEEEE. DNA for the CDR3: TGTGCCAGCAGCTTATTCAGGGGACATTCACCCCTCCACTTT. Translation: CASSLFRGHSPLHF. Combining the CDR3 with reference TRBV5-6 and TRBJ1-6 gives the whole variable domain DAGVTQSPTHLIKTRGQQVTLRCSPKSGHDTVSWYQQALGQGPQFIFQYYEEEERQRGNFPDRFSGHQFPNYSSELNVNALLLGDSALYLCASSLFRGHSPLHFGNGTRLTVT.

CDR3 nucleotides: TGTGCCACCAGCAAGGGACAGGACTTCTCCTACGAGCAGTACTTC. The encoded protein is CATSKGQDFSYEQYF. The chain couples TRBV15 to TRBJ2-7; the match to TRBD1 covers 8 bases. V shed 4 bases and J 0 bases; nucleotides not matched to a gene: 5. The CDR3 is 15 residues long. CDR1 is LNHNV and CDR2 is YYDKDF in the germline V gene (reference sequence). The full variable domain, rest sourced from reference TRBV15 and TRBJ2-7, is DAMVIQNPRYQVTQFGKPVTLSCSQTLNHNVMYWYQQKSSQAPKLLFHYYDKDFNNEADTPDNFQSRRPNTSFCFLDIRSPGLGDTAMYLCATSKGQDFSYEQYFGPGTRLTVT.

The V call is TRBV11-2, the J call TRBJ1-4; a possible D gene is TRBD1 (6 bases). CDR1 is SGHAT, CDR2 FQNNGV, per germline. CDR3 length: 15 residues. Trimming cost V 0 bases and J 8 bases, with 13 bases left between them. This chain's CDR3 is CASSLDLGGTEKLFF. CDR3 sequence (DNA): TGTGCCAGCAGCTTAGATCTAGGGGGAACGGAAAAACTGTTTTTT. Full variable domain (rest looked up from reference TRBV11-2 and TRBJ1-4): EAGVAQSPRYKIIEKRQSVAFWCNPISGHATLYWYQQILGQGPKLLIQFQNNGVVDDSQLPKDRFSAERLKGVDSTLKIQPAKLEDSAVYLCASSLDLGGTEKLFFGSGTQLSVL.

This chain uses TRBV19 with TRBJ1-3; no definite D call. The CDR3 is 15 amino acids. V was clipped by 3 bases and J by 2 bases, with 11 bases between them. Germline values: CDR1 LNHDA, CDR2 SQIVND (reference sequence). CDR3 bases: TGTGCCAGTAGTATCCCCTCCGGGACTGGAAACACCATATATTTT. It specifies CASSIPSGTGNTIYF.

The chain employs TRBV3-1 (or the pseudogene TRBV3-2) and TRBJ2-3; tentatively, D is TRBD2 (5 bases). Between the trimmed V and J ends, which lost 4 bases and 4 bases, there was a span of 15 bases. This CDR3 contains 15 residues. Germline assignment: CDR1 LGHDT and CDR2 YNNKEL (reference sequence). The CDR3 protein is CASSLQRISSDTQYF. The CDR3 DNA sequence: TGTGCCAGCAGCCTCCAGCGGATTAGCTCAGATACGCAGTATTTT.

The chain is built from TRBV5-1 and TRBJ2-3; D call uncertain. The CDR3 is 13 residues long. Deletions cut 5 bases from V and 4 bases from J, with 11 bases between. Germline CDR1 is SGHRS and CDR2 is YFSETQ. Written as DNA, the CDR3 is TGCGCCAGCAGACTGACGGTCTCAGATACGCAGTATTTT. As protein: CASRLTVSDTQYF.